The rows below give T cell receptor beta chains drawn from one sample of a study of T cell responses to AZD1222 COVID-19 vaccine. TCRdb's table, derived via immunoSEQ multiplex PCR, lists solely in-frame clones and lacks some. In the table there are around 100,000 clones, around 90% of which are singletons. The specimen was peripheral blood, collected on day 0 of AZD1222 vaccination. The source is an adult in good health. Each CDR3 is given with its conserved first and last residue. The D gene is left open where the match is weak. Only part of the rows carry a size: once, few, many, or a class if the clone is expanded.

TRBV4-1	TRBD2	TRBJ2-3	-	CASSQPGLAADTQYF	TGCGCCAGCAGCCAACCGGGACTAGCGGCAGATACGCAGTATTTT
TRBV6-2/TRBV6-3	-	TRBJ2-2	-	CASSPFRELFF	TGTGCCAGCAGCCCTTTCCGGGAGCTGTTTTTT
TRBV6-5	TRBD2	TRBJ2-7	-	CASRRASGSNYEQYF	TGTGCCAGCAGGCGGGCTAGCGGGAGTAATTACGAGCAGTACTTC
TRBV29-1	-	TRBJ1-5	-	CSVEDGNQPQHF	TGCAGCGTTGAAGATGGCAATCAGCCCCAGCATTTT
TRBV15	-	TRBJ1-4	-	CATSRSANEKLFF	TGTGCCACCAGCAGGTCGGCTAATGAAAAACTGTTTTTT
TRBV27	TRBD1	TRBJ2-3	once	CASSTRQGRTRTDTQYF	TGTGCCAGCAGTACCCGACAGGGCCGAACTCGCACAGATACGCAGTATTTT
TRBV7-2	-	TRBJ2-7	-	CASSLSADIFYEQYF	TGTGCCAGCAGCTTATCAGCGGACATATTCTACGAGCAGTACTTC
TRBV19	-	TRBJ2-7	-	CASLGAPNYEQYF	TGTGCCAGTTTGGGGGCGCCGAATTACGAGCAGTACTTC
TRBV4-3	TRBD1	TRBJ2-1	-	CASSPAGQEVSRYNEQFF	TGCGCCAGCAGCCCCGCCGGACAGGAAGTCTCTCGCTACAATGAGCAGTTCTTC
TRBV5-4	-	TRBJ2-5	once	CASSLMYAYVGTQYF	TGTGCCAGCAGCTTGATGTACGCTTACGTTGGGACCCAGTACTTC
TRBV10-2	-	TRBJ1-5	-	CASSEGGTRRNQPQHF	TGCGCCAGCAGTGAAGGGGGGACAAGGAGAAATCAGCCCCAGCATTTT
TRBV29-1	TRBD1	TRBJ1-4	-	CSVLRGATNEKLFF	TGCAGCGTCCTCAGGGGGGCGACTAATGAAAAACTGTTTTTT
TRBV29-1	-	TRBJ2-7	-	CSVLIRGDEQYF	TGCAGCGTTCTGATCAGGGGGGACGAGCAGTACTTC
TRBV6-4	-	TRBJ2-7	-	CASSDSKGGYEQYF	TGTGCCAGCAGTGACTCGAAAGGGGGCTACGAGCAGTACTTC
TRBV9	-	TRBJ1-3	-	CASSAAGLAGNTIYF	TGTGCCAGCAGCGCAGCAGGGTTAGCTGGAAACACCATATATTTT
TRBV21-1	-	TRBJ2-2	-	CASKKGPGLPKGTGELFF	TGTGCCAGCAAAAAAGGGCCTGGACTGCCTAAGGGGACCGGGGAGCTGTTTTTT
TRBV7-8	-	TRBJ1-2	-	CASSVGGTSAYTF	TGTGCCAGCTCTGTAGGGGGGACATCAGCCTACACCTTC
TRBV11-2	-	TRBJ2-3	-	CASSLVSLGTASTDTQYF	TGTGCCAGCAGCTTAGTATCTCTGGGTACGGCTAGCACAGATACGCAGTATTTT
TRBV4-3	TRBD1	TRBJ2-1	-	CASSQGPRDRANEQFF	TGCGCCAGCAGCCAAGGACCCCGGGACAGGGCCAATGAGCAGTTCTTC
TRBV18	-	TRBJ1-2	-	CASSPNPGVVDGYTF	TGTGCCAGCTCACCAAACCCGGGGGTGGTGGATGGCTACACCTTC
TRBV10-3	-	TRBJ1-4	few	CAISANPSEKLFF	TGTGCCATCAGTGCTAACCCAAGTGAAAAACTGTTTTTT
TRBV7-2	TRBD1	TRBJ1-2	-	CASSFPLDRGGGYTF	TGTGCCAGCAGCTTCCCCTTGGACAGGGGAGGCGGCTACACCTTC
TRBV15	-	TRBJ1-5	-	CATSTRPRQVQGQPQHF	TGTGCCACCAGCACCCGCCCCCGACAGGTCCAGGGTCAGCCCCAGCATTTT
TRBV24-1	-	TRBJ2-7	-	CATSEGTPPYEQYF	TGTGCCACGTCGGAGGGGACACCTCCCTACGAGCAGTACTTC
TRBV27	-	TRBJ2-7	-	CASSLSFLGGQNEQYF	TGTGCCAGCAGTTTATCCTTCCTGGGAGGTCAGAACGAGCAGTACTTC
TRBV4-2	-	TRBJ2-3	-	CASSQFIRTGGTDTQYF	TGTGCCAGCAGCCAATTTATTCGCACCGGGGGCACAGATACGCAGTATTTT
TRBV10-3	-	TRBJ1-2	-	CAISPLEANYGYTF	TGTGCCATCAGCCCATTAGAGGCTAACTATGGCTACACCTTC
TRBV7-6	TRBD1	TRBJ2-3	-	CASSQATTGPRTDTQYF	TGTGCCAGCAGCCAGGCAACGACAGGGCCCAGAACAGATACGCAGTATTTT
TRBV9	-	TRBJ2-1	-	CASSVEGRNPNEQFF	TGTGCCAGCAGCGTAGAGGGGCGCAACCCCAATGAGCAGTTCTTC
TRBV9	TRBD1	TRBJ2-6	-	CASSVGAGGVSGANVLTF	TGTGCCAGCAGCGTAGGGGCAGGGGGCGTCTCTGGGGCCAACGTCCTGACTTTC
TRBV2	-	TRBJ2-2	-	CASSETSASTGELFF	TGTGCCAGCAGTGAGACCAGCGCTAGCACCGGGGAGCTGTTTTTT
TRBV11-3	TRBD2	TRBJ2-5	-	CASSRSGGARGETQYF	TGTGCCAGCAGCCGTAGCGGGGGGGCCCGTGGGGAGACCCAGTACTTC
TRBV2	TRBD1	TRBJ1-1	-	CASRGRQGLNTEAFF	TGTGCCAGCAGGGGTAGACAGGGGTTGAACACTGAAGCTTTCTTT
TRBV5-8	-	TRBJ2-3	-	CASSLKGRTTDTQYF	TGTGCCAGCAGCTTGAAGGGCCGAACTACAGATACGCAGTATTTT
TRBV9	-	TRBJ1-3	-	CASSASLQGNTIYF	TGTGCCAGCAGCGCGTCCTTACAGGGAAACACCATATATTTT
TRBV7-2	TRBD1	TRBJ2-4	once	CASSLLGQDIQYF	TGTGCCAGCAGCTTATTGGGACAGGACATTCAGTACTTC
TRBV7-8	-	TRBJ2-2	-	CASSSPLYRELFF	TGTGCCTCAAGCTCCCCTTTGTACCGGGAGCTGTTTTTT
TRBV28	-	TRBJ2-3	-	CASSGTTLSTDTQYF	TGTGCCAGCTCCGGGACAACATTGAGCACAGATACGCAGTATTTT
TRBV4-2	-	TRBJ1-3	-	CASSQDRRNTIYF	TGTGCCAGCAGCCAAGACAGAAGAAACACCATATATTTT
TRBV28	-	TRBJ2-1	-	CASSPSSTGREYNEQFF	TGTGCCAGCAGCCCGAGCTCTACGGGGCGAGAATACAATGAGCAGTTCTTC
TRBV20-1	TRBD2	TRBJ2-7	-	CSASIGGGVYEQYF	TGCAGTGCTAGTATTGGCGGGGGGGTGTACGAGCAGTACTTC
TRBV12-3/TRBV12-4	TRBD2	TRBJ2-2	-	CASRTSLGELFF	TGTGCCAGCAGGACTAGCCTCGGGGAGCTGTTTTTT
TRBV5-4	TRBD2	TRBJ2-3	-	CASSPPGRGTDTQYF	TGTGCCAGCAGCCCCCCCGGGAGGGGAACAGATACGCAGTATTTT
TRBV30	-	TRBJ2-3	-	CAWSVSRVWRTDTQYF	TGTGCCTGGAGTGTCTCGAGGGTTTGGAGGACAGATACGCAGTATTTT
TRBV5-4	TRBD1	TRBJ1-6	-	CASSSLIQGARGSPLHF	TGTGCCAGCAGCTCCCTAATACAGGGGGCGCGGGGATCACCCCTCCACTTT
TRBV15	-	TRBJ2-5	-	CATSNPGIPDQETQYF	TGTGCCACCAGCAACCCCGGGATCCCCGACCAAGAGACCCAGTACTTC
TRBV28	-	TRBJ1-5	-	CASSSTGGSNQPQHF	TGTGCCAGCAGTTCGACAGGCGGTAGCAATCAGCCCCAGCATTTT
TRBV28	-	TRBJ2-7	-	CASSSPSESSYEQYF	TGTGCCAGCAGTTCCCCCTCGGAGAGCTCCTACGAGCAGTACTTC
TRBV4-3	-	TRBJ2-1	-	CASSQGFFNEQFF	TGCGCCAGCAGCCAAGGGTTCTTCAATGAGCAGTTCTTC
TRBV11-2	-	TRBJ1-2	-	CASSLSAIDGYTF	TGTGCCAGCAGCTTATCTGCCATTGATGGCTACACCTTC
TRBV25-1	TRBD2	TRBJ2-3	-	CASSAPSQLAGADTQYF	TGTGCCAGCAGTGCCCCGTCCCAATTAGCGGGGGCGGATACGCAGTATTTT
TRBV2	-	TRBJ2-7	-	CASRKGSTKYEQYF	TGTGCCAGCAGAAAAGGAAGCACCAAGTACGAGCAGTACTTC